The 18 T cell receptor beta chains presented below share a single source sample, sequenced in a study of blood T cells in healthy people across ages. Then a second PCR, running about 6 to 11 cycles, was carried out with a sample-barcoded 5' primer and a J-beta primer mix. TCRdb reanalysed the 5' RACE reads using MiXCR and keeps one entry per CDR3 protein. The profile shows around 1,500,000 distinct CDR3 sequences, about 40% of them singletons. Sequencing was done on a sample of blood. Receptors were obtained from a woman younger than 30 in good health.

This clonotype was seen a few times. In nucleotides, the CDR3 is TGCAGTGCAGGGAGGACTCCTTCTTTAACGGGGGAGCAGTACTTC. This sequence encodes CSAGRTPSLTGEQYF. V gene TRBV20-1 combines with J gene TRBJ2-7; TRBD2 is a possible D gene (6 bases). The V gene's germline CDR1 is DFQATT and CDR2 SNEGSKA (reference sequence). Trimming shortened V by 6 bases and J by 7 bases, and 25 bases separated the two germline ends. The CDR3 consists of 15 residues.

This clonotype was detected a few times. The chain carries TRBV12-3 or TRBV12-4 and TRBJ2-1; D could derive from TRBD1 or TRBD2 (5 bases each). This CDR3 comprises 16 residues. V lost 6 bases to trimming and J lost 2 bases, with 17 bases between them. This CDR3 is CASSSLGTGTYNEQFF. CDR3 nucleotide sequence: TGTGCCAGCAGCTCCCTGGGGACGGGAACCTACAATGAGCAGTTCTTC.

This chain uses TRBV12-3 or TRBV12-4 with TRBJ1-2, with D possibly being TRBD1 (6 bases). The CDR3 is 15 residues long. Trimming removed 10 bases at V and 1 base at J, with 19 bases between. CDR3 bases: TGTGCCACCACCCATACAGGGAGGGGTAACTATGGCTACACCTTC. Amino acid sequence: CATTHTGRGNYGYTF.

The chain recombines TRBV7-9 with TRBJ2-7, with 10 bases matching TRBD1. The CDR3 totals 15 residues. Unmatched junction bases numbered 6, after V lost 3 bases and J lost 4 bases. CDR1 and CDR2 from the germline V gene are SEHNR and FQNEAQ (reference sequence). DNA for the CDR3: TGTGCCAGCAGCTTTAATGGACAGGGGGGTTACGAGCAGTACTTC. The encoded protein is CASSFNGQGGYEQYF.

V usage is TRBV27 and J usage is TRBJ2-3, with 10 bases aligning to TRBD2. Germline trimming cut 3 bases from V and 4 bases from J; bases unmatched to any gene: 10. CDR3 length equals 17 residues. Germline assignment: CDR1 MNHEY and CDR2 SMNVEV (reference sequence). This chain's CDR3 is CASSLVAGGPVPDTQYF. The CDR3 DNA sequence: TGTGCCAGCAGTTTGGTAGCGGGGGGCCCTGTCCCAGATACGCAGTATTTT.

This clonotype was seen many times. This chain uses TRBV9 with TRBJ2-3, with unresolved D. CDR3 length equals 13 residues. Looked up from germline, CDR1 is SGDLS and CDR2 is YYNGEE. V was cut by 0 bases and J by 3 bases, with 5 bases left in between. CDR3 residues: CASSVGLTDTQYF. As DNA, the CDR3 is TGTGCCAGCAGCGTAGGCCTGACAGATACGCAGTATTTT.

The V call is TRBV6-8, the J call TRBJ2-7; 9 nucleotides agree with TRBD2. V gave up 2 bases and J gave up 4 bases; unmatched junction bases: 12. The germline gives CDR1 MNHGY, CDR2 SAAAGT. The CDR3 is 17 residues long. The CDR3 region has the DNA TGTGCCAGCAGTTACGCAATTAGAATAGCGGGAGATTACGAGCAGTACTTC. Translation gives CASSYAIRIAGDYEQYF.

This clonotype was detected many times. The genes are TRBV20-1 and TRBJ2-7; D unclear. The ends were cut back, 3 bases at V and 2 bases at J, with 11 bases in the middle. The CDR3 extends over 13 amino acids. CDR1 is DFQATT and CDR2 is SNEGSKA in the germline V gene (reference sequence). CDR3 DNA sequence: TGCAGTGCTAGTACCGGAGTCCCCTACGAGCAGTACTTC. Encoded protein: CSASTGVPYEQYF.

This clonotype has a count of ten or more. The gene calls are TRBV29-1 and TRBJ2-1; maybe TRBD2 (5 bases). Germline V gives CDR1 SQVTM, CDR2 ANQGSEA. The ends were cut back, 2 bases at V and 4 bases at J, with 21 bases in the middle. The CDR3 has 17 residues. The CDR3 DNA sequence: TGCAGCGTTGAATCTCCCGAGTGGGAGCCTCTTTACAATGAGCAGTTCTTC. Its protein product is CSVESPEWEPLYNEQFF.

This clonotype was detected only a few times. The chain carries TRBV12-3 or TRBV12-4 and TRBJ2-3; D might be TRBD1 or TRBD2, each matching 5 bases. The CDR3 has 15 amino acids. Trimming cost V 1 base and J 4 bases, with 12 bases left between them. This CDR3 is CASSLEGTHPDTQYF. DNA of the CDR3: TGTGCCAGCAGTTTAGAGGGGACGCACCCAGATACGCAGTATTTT.

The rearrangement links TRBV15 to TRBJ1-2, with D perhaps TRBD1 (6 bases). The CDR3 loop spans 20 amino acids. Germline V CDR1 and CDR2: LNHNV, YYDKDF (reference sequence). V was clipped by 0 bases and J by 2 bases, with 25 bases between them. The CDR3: CATSRDGGRLKTLLNYGYTF. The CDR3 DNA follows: TGTGCCACCAGCAGAGATGGGGGGCGCTTAAAAACTCTGTTAAACTATGGCTACACCTTC.

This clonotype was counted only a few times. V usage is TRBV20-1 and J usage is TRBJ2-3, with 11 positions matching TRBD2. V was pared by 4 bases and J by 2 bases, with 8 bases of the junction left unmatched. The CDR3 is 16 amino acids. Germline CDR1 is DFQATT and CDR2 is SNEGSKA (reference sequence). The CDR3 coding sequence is TGCAGTGCTATCCCTAGCGGGAGGACATACACAGATACGCAGTATTTT. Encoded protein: CSAIPSGRTYTDTQYF.

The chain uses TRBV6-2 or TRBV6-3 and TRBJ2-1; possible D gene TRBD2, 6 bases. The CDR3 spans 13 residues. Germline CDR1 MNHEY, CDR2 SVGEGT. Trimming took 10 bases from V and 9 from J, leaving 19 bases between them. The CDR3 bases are TGTGCCACATCTCAGACTAGTTCAATTGAGCAGTTCTTC. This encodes CATSQTSSIEQFF.

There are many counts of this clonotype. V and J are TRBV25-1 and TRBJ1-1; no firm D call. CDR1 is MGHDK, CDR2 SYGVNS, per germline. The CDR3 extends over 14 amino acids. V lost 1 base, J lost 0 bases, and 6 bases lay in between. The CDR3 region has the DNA TGTGCCAGCAGTGAATCTTTGTTGAACACTGAAGCTTTCTTT. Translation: CASSESLLNTEAFF. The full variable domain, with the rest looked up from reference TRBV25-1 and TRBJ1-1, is EADIYQTPRYLVIGTGKKITLECSQTMGHDKMYWYQQDPGMELHLIHYSYGVNSTEKGDLSSESTVSRIRTEHFPLTLESARPSHTSQYLCASSESLLNTEAFFGQGTRLTVV.

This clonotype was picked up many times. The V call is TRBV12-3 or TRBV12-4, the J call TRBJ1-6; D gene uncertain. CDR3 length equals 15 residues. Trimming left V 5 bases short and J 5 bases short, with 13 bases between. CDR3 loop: CASSRLGGDNSPLHF. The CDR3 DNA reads TGTGCCAGCAGTCGTTTGGGAGGCGATAATTCACCCCTCCACTTT.

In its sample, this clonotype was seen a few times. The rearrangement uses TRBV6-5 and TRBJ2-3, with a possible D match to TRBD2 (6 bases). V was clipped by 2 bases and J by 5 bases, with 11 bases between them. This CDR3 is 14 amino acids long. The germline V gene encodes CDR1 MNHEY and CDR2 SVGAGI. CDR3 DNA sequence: TGTGCCAGCAGTTACGCTATGGGGGGAGATACGCAGTATTTT. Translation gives CASSYAMGGDTQYF.

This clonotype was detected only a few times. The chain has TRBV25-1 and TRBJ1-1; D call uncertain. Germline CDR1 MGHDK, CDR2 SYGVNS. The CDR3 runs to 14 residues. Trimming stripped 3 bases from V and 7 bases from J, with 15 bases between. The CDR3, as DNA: TGTGCCAGCAGTGACCCCGGGTTCCAAGGTGAAGCTTTCTTT. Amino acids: CASSDPGFQGEAFF.

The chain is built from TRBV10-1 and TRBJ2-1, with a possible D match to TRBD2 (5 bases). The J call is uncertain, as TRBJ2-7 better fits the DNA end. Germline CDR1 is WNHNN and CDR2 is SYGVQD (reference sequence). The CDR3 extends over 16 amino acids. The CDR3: CASSDGSVSSYNEQYF. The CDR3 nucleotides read TGCGCCAGCAGTGATGGTAGCGTGAGCTCCTACAATGAGCAGTACTTC.